This T cell receptor beta chain was obtained from a study of blood T cell repertoires in COVID-19. Study background: Samples representing acute and convalescent COVID-19 were sourced from the United States, Italy and Spain.

The authors' processing: Amplification with reference gene primers provided the estimates of nucleated cell counts. The data were produced by immunoSEQ multiplex PCR, yet TCRdb's version contains in-frame clones alone and is incomplete. That table is the source of V, J and clone size, and D and trimming were worked out from the DNA. The data hold approximately 150,000 clones, with about 91% observed a single time. The CDR3 loop spans 18 amino acids. Germline values: CDR1 LNHDA, CDR2 SQIVND (reference sequence). The ends lost 5 bases at V and 0 bases at J; junction bases unmatched: 14. The V call is TRBV19, the J call TRBJ2-3; 7 bases match TRBD2. This sequence originates from a woman in her sixties who had recovered from COVID-19. Sequenced input: peripheral blood. The CDR3 loop reads CASSGIVFSGASTDTQYF. In DNA, the CDR3 is TGTGCCAGTAGTGGAATAGTCTTCAGCGGGGCTAGCACAGATACGCAGTATTTT.